These T cell receptor beta chains were read from a single sample in a study of T cell responses to AZD1222 COVID-19 vaccine. Assay: immunoSEQ multiplex PCR; the TCRdb copy retains only in-frame clones and omits some. The table lists approximately 140,000 clones, about nine tenths of them singletons. The sample in question was peripheral blood, obtained 28 days after the second AZD1222 dose. Every receptor here comes from an adult who received the AZD1222 COVID-19 vaccine. Both conserved end residues are part of each CDR3. D genes are given only for firm matches. Clone size is given for some rows only: seen once, a few or many times, or a class if the clone is expanded.

CDR3aa: CASSLRVTSGTTGELFF
CDR3nt: TGTGCCAGCAGCTTACGCGTGACTAGCGGGACGACCGGGGAGCTGTTTTTT
abundance: NA
d_gene: TRBD2
j_gene: TRBJ2-2
len: 17
v_gene: TRBV7-8

CDR3aa: CASSQGRHNEKLFF
CDR3nt: TGTGCCAGCAGCCAAGGCAGACATAATGAAAAACTGTTTTTT
abundance: NA
d_gene: NA
j_gene: TRBJ1-4
len: 14
v_gene: TRBV3-1/TRBV3-2

CDR3aa: CASILTNTEAFF
CDR3nt: TGTGCCAGCATCCTGACCAACACTGAAGCTTTCTTT
abundance: NA
d_gene: NA
j_gene: TRBJ1-1
len: 12
v_gene: TRBV2

CDR3aa: CASSGGGIASYNEQFF
CDR3nt: TGTGCCAGCAGCGGGGGGGGTATCGCCTCCTACAATGAGCAGTTCTTC
abundance: once
d_gene: TRBD2
j_gene: TRBJ2-1
len: 16
v_gene: TRBV5-8

CDR3aa: CASSLGLAGRGEQFF
CDR3nt: TGTGCCAGCAGTTTGGGACTAGCGGGAAGGGGTGAGCAGTTCTTC
abundance: NA
d_gene: TRBD2
j_gene: TRBJ2-1
len: 15
v_gene: TRBV3-1/TRBV3-2

CDR3aa: CASSQDPPGQFANTGELFF
CDR3nt: TGTGCCAGCAGCCAAGATCCCCCTGGACAGTTCGCGAACACCGGGGAGCTGTTTTTT
abundance: NA
d_gene: NA
j_gene: TRBJ2-2
len: 19
v_gene: TRBV4-2

CDR3aa: CASSQEGTSGSGEQYF
CDR3nt: TGCGCCAGCAGCCAAGAAGGAACTAGCGGGAGTGGAGAGCAGTACTTC
abundance: NA
d_gene: TRBD2
j_gene: TRBJ2-7
len: 16
v_gene: TRBV4-3

CDR3aa: CATSRVGGMYEQYF
CDR3nt: TGTGCCACCAGCAGAGTAGGGGGTATGTACGAGCAGTACTTC
abundance: NA
d_gene: NA
j_gene: TRBJ2-7
len: 14
v_gene: TRBV15

CDR3aa: CASSLDASGGGRIF
CDR3nt: TGTGCCAGCAGCTTAGACGCTAGCGGGGGGGGAAGGATCTTC
abundance: NA
d_gene: TRBD2
j_gene: TRBJ2-1
len: 14
v_gene: TRBV7-2

CDR3aa: CASRPGQAQQPQHF
CDR3nt: TGTGCCAGCAGGCCCGGACAGGCTCAGCAGCCCCAGCATTTT
abundance: NA
d_gene: TRBD1
j_gene: TRBJ1-5
len: 14
v_gene: TRBV6-5

CDR3aa: CASSEGASGSYEQYF
CDR3nt: TGTGCCAGCAGTGAAGGGGCTAGCGGGAGCTACGAGCAGTACTTC
abundance: NA
d_gene: TRBD2
j_gene: TRBJ2-7
len: 15
v_gene: TRBV6-1

CDR3aa: CASSARATGNTEAFF
CDR3nt: TGTGCCAGCAGTGCCAGGGCCACAGGGAACACTGAAGCTTTCTTT
abundance: NA
d_gene: NA
j_gene: TRBJ1-1
len: 15
v_gene: TRBV6-1

CDR3aa: CASSSQTSGLSTGELFF
CDR3nt: TGCGCCAGCAGCTCTCAGACCTCGGGACTAAGCACCGGGGAGCTGTTTTTT
abundance: few
d_gene: TRBD2
j_gene: TRBJ2-2
len: 17
v_gene: TRBV5-1

CDR3aa: CSVVGTGTYNEQFF
CDR3nt: TGCAGCGTTGTCGGGACAGGGACCTACAATGAGCAGTTCTTC
abundance: few
d_gene: TRBD1
j_gene: TRBJ2-1
len: 14
v_gene: TRBV29-1

CDR3aa: CATSDGLTRRNEQFF
CDR3nt: TGTGCCACCAGTGATGGGCTAACTCGAAGAAATGAGCAGTTCTTC
abundance: NA
d_gene: NA
j_gene: TRBJ2-1
len: 15
v_gene: TRBV24-1

CDR3aa: CASSIGLGSGNEKLFF
CDR3nt: TGTGCCAGTAGTATCGGGTTGGGCAGCGGGAATGAAAAACTGTTTTTT
abundance: NA
d_gene: NA
j_gene: TRBJ1-4
len: 16
v_gene: TRBV19

CDR3aa: CASSALAGGLGDTQYF
CDR3nt: TGTGCCAGCAGCGCTTTAGCGGGGGGGCTAGGAGATACGCAGTATTTT
abundance: NA
d_gene: TRBD2
j_gene: TRBJ2-3
len: 16
v_gene: TRBV7-2

CDR3aa: CASSPGTTKVAGYTF
CDR3nt: TGCGCCAGCAGCCCGGGGACGACAAAAGTCGCTGGCTACACCTTC
abundance: NA
d_gene: NA
j_gene: TRBJ1-2
len: 15
v_gene: TRBV5-1

CDR3aa: CATKTGGRVNTGELFF
CDR3nt: TGTGCCACCAAGACGGGTGGCAGGGTCAACACCGGGGAGCTGTTTTTT
abundance: NA
d_gene: NA
j_gene: TRBJ2-2
len: 16
v_gene: TRBV27

CDR3aa: CASSLRVTTEAFF
CDR3nt: TGTGCCAGCAGTTTAAGGGTTACCACTGAAGCTTTCTTT
abundance: NA
d_gene: NA
j_gene: TRBJ1-1
len: 13
v_gene: TRBV28

CDR3aa: CASSPSGTVNQPQHF
CDR3nt: TGTGCCAGCAGCCCATCCGGGACGGTCAATCAGCCCCAGCATTTT
abundance: NA
d_gene: NA
j_gene: TRBJ1-5
len: 15
v_gene: TRBV7-2

CDR3aa: CASSTGQGAGNTIYF
CDR3nt: TGTGCCAGCAGCACCGGACAGGGGGCTGGAAACACCATATATTTT
abundance: NA
d_gene: TRBD1
j_gene: TRBJ1-3
len: 15
v_gene: TRBV7-2